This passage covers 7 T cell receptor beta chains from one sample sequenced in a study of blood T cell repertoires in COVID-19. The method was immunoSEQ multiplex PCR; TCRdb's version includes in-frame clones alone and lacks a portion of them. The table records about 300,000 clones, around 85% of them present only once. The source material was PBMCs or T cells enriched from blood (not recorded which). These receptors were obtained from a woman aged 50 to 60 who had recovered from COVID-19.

The CDR3 DNA follows: TGTGCCAGCAGCCAAAATGTCGCTAGCGGGGGCTCTAGCACAGATACGCAGTATTTT. It is translated as CASSQNVASGGSSTDTQYF. This chain connects TRBV3-1 (or the pseudogene TRBV3-2) to TRBJ2-3; 10 nucleotides agree with TRBD2. The length of the CDR3 is 19 residues. CDR1 and CDR2 from the germline V gene are LGHDT and YNNKEL (reference sequence). J gave up 0 bases and V 2 bases, and 11 bases lay outside the gene matches.

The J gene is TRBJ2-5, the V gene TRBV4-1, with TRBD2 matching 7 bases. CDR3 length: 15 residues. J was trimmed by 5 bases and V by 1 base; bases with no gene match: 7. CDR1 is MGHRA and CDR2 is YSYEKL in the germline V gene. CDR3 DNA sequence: TGCGCCAGCAGCCAAGGGAGCGGGACCAGGGAGACCCAGTACTTC. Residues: CASSQGSGTRETQYF.

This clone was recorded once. The CDR3 bases are TGCAGCGTCCGTCGAAGGGGCGAGAGCACAGATACGCAGTATTTT. This codes for CSVRRRGESTDTQYF. This chain joins TRBV29-1 and TRBJ2-3; weak D call: TRBD1 (5 bases). Looked up from germline, CDR1 is SQVTM and CDR2 is ANQGSEA. V was shortened by 6 bases and J by 0 bases, with 16 bases between the two germline ends. The CDR3 runs 15 residues.

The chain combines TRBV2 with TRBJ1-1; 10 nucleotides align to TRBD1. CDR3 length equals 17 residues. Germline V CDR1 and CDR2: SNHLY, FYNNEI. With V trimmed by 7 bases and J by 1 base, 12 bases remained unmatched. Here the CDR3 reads CASTSRDRGGGNTEAFF. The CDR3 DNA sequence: TGTGCCAGCACCTCCCGGGACAGGGGAGGAGGGAACACTGAAGCTTTCTTT.

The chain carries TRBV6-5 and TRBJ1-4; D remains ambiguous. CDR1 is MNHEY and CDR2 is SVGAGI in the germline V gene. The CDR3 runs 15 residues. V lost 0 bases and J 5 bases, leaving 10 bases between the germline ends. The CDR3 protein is CASSYSTRRNEKLFF. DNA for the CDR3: TGTGCCAGCAGTTACTCGACGAGGCGGAATGAAAAACTGTTTTTT.

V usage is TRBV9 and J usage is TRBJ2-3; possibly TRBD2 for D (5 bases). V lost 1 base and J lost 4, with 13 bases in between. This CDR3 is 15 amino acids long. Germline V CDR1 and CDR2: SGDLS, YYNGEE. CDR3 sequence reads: CASSVSGPPSDTQYF. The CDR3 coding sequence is TGTGCCAGCAGCGTAAGCGGACCACCCTCAGATACGCAGTATTTT.

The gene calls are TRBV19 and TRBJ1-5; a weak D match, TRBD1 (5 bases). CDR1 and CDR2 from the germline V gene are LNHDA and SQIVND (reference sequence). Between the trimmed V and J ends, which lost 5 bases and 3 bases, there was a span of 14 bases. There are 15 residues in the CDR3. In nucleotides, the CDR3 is TGTGCCAGTAGTTCGTGGGCAGGGAACAATCAGCCCCAGCATTTT. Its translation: CASSSWAGNNQPQHF.